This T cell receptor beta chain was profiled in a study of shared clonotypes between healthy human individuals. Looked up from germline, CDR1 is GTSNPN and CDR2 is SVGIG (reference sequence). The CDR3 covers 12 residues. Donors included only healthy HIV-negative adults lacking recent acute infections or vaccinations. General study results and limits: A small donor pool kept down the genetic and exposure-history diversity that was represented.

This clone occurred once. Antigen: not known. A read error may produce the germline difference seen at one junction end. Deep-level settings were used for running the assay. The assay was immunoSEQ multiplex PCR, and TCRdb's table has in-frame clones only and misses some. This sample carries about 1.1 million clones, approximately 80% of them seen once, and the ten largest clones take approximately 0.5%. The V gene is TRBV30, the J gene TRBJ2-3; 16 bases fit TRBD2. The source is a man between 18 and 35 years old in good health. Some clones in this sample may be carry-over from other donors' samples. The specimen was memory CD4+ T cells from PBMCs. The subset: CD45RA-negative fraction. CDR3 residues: CAWSGTSGRALF. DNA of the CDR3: TGTGCCTGGTCCGGGACTAGCGGGAGGGCCCTTTTT. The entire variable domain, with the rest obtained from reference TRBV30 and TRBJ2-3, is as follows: SQTIHQWPATLVQPVGSPLSLECTVEGTSNPNLYWYRQAAGRGLQLLFYSVGIGQISSEVPQNLSASRPQDRQFILSSKKLLLSDSGFYLCAWSGTSGRALFGPGTRLTVL.